Presented here are 11 T cell receptor beta chains from one specimen sequenced in a study of shared clonotypes between healthy human individuals. This table comes from immunoSEQ multiplex PCR, and its TCRdb copy is limited to in-frame clones, with some not included. Altogether under 2.5 million clones are present, approximately 90% being singletons, with the ten largest covering around 0.4%. The sample taken for sequencing was naive CD4+ T cells from PBMCs. As for subset: CD45RA+ positively selected. Receptors were obtained from a man younger than 35 in good health. Some clones in this sample may be carry-over from other donors' samples.

The chain recombines TRBV10-3 with TRBJ2-7; 8 bases agree with TRBD2. The germline CDR1 and CDR2 sequences are ENHRY and SYGVKD. The trim removed 6 bases at V and 2 bases at J, leaving 6 bases unmatched. This CDR3 has 14 residues. The CDR3, as DNA: TGTGCCATCAGACAACTAGCGGAAACCTACGAGCAGTACTTC. Protein sequence: CAIRQLAETYEQYF.

This clone was observed once. The chain recombines TRBV19 with TRBJ1-2; 9 bases align to TRBD1. The CDR3 consists of 14 residues. Germline CDR1 LNHDA, CDR2 SQIVND (reference sequence). V lost 5 bases and J lost 3; bases outside the gene matches: 4. The CDR3 coding sequence is TGTGCCAGTAGTGCTGACAGGGGGGACTATGGCTACACCTTC. It yields the protein CASSADRGDYGYTF. Based on the CDR3 plus reference TRBV19 and TRBJ1-2, the full variable domain is DGGITQSPKYLFRKEGQNVTLSCEQNLNHDAMYWYRQDPGQGLRLIYYSQIVNDFQKGDIAEGYSVSREKKESFPLTVTSAQKNPTAFYLCASSADRGDYGYTFGSGTRLTVV.

The chain is built from TRBV15 and TRBJ1-3; D may be TRBD1 (5 bases). Trimming shortened V by 5 bases and J by 0 bases, and 11 bases separated the two germline ends. Per germline, CDR1 LNHNV and CDR2 YYDKDF (reference sequence). The CDR3 has 15 residues. Written as DNA, the CDR3 is TGTGCCACCAGCCTGACAGTCTACTCTGGAAACACCATATATTTT. Protein product: CATSLTVYSGNTIYF.

A few counts support this clone. The chain uses TRBV14 and TRBJ1-1; D may be TRBD1 (5 bases). Trimming removed 0 bases from V and 3 bases from J, with 14 bases in between. CDR3 length: 16 amino acids. Germline CDR1 and CDR2: SGHDN and FVKESK. The CDR3 region is CASSQDLGEWYTEAFF. The CDR3 DNA follows: TGTGCCAGCAGCCAAGATTTGGGGGAGTGGTACACTGAAGCTTTCTTT.

The V call is TRBV5-1, the J call TRBJ1-3, with a possible D match to TRBD1 (5 bases). Trimming cost V 5 bases and J 0 bases, with 12 bases left between them. Germline V gene lookup returns CDR1 SGHRS and CDR2 YFSETQ. CDR3 length: 15 amino acids. The CDR3, as DNA: TGCGCCAGCAGGGGGCTGGGAATCTCTGGAAACACCATATATTTT. Amino acid sequence: CASRGLGISGNTIYF.

V is TRBV7-3 and J is TRBJ2-1; a weak D match, TRBD1 (6 bases). Germline lookup yields CDR1 SGHTA and CDR2 FQGTGA. Trimming removed 2 bases from V and 8 bases from J, with 10 bases in between. The CDR3 runs to 13 residues. As DNA, the CDR3 is TGTGCCAGCAGCTTATACAGGGTCGATGAGCAGTTCTTC. It encodes CASSLYRVDEQFF.

V is TRBV7-2 and J is TRBJ1-1; D is possibly TRBD1 (6 bases). CDR1 and CDR2 (germline): SGHTA, FQGNSA. CDR3 length: 15 amino acids. V lost 5 bases and J lost 1, with 14 bases in between. CDR3 residues: CASSLTGRSNTEAFF. The CDR3 coding sequence is TGTGCCAGCAGCCTCACAGGGAGGTCGAACACTGAAGCTTTCTTT. Based on the CDR3 plus reference TRBV7-2 and TRBJ1-1, the full variable domain is GAGVSQSPSNKVTEKGKDVELRCDPISGHTALYWYRQSLGQGLEFLIYFQGNSAPDKSGLPSDRFSAERTGGSVSTLTIQRTQQEDSAVYLCASSLTGRSNTEAFFGQGTRLTVV.

CDR3 protein: CASSRGNEQFF. The CDR3 DNA is TGCGCCAGCAGCCGAGGCAATGAGCAGTTCTTC. The chain couples TRBV4-1 to TRBJ2-1; D remains unclear. Trimming stripped 4 bases from V and 6 bases from J, with 4 bases between. The germline V gene has CDR1 MGHRA and CDR2 YSYEKL. The CDR3 sequence is 11 residues long.

The chain uses TRBV6-6 and TRBJ2-7, with D hard to call. Trimming took 6 bases from V and 1 from J, leaving 10 bases between them. This CDR3 is 13 amino acids long. Germline values: CDR1 MNHNY, CDR2 SVGAGI (reference sequence). For the CDR3, the DNA is TGTGCCAGCAGCCCCGGCGCGTCCTACGAGCAGTACTTC. The encoded protein is CASSPGASYEQYF.

Comments on this clone: Different DNA sequences within this sample yield the same CDR3. This chain joins TRBV7-9 and TRBJ2-6; D unresolved. The length of the CDR3 is 15 residues. Trimming stripped 1 base from V and 0 bases from J, with 4 bases between. Germline V gives CDR1 SEHNR, CDR2 FQNEAQ (reference sequence). CDR3 amino acids: CASSLGSSGANVLTF. CDR3 nucleotide sequence: TGTGCCAGCAGCTTAGGGAGCTCTGGGGCCAACGTCCTGACTTTC.

A word on this clone: Other DNA sequences in the same sample also yield this CDR3. The V and J genes are TRBV7-9 and TRBJ1-2; TRBD1 is a possible D gene (5 bases). The CDR3 is 15 amino acids. The germline CDR1 and CDR2 sequences are SEHNR and FQNEAQ (reference sequence). V lost 0 bases and J lost 1, with 9 bases in between. DNA of the CDR3: TGTGCCAGCAGCTTAGCAGGCGGGGGTAACTATGGCTACACCTTC. It specifies CASSLAGGGNYGYTF. Supplemented by reference TRBV7-9 and TRBJ1-2, the full variable domain reads DTGVSQNPRHKITKRGQNVTFRCDPISEHNRLYWYRQTLGQGPEFLTYFQNEAQLEKSRLLSDRFSAERPKGSFSTLEIQRTEQGDSAMYLCASSLAGGGNYGYTFGSGTRLTVV.